What follows are 20 T cell receptor beta chains derived from one specimen sequenced in a study of shared clonotypes between healthy human individuals. Sequenced by immunoSEQ multiplex PCR; TCRdb stores in-frame clones only, minus some. The table records some 2 million clones, approximately 94% of them present only once. Positively selected for CCR7, the CD45RO-negative cells used as naive CD8 cells excluded terminally differentiated effector memory CD45RA+ cells. The material sequenced was naive CD8+ T cells sorted from blood. These receptors all stem from a man aged 18 to 35 in good health.

This chain connects TRBV7-2 to TRBJ2-7; D ambiguous. The ends were cut back, 1 base at V and 4 bases at J, with 14 bases in the middle. Germline loops: CDR1 SGHTA, CDR2 FQGNSA. The CDR3 is made up of 15 amino acids. This chain's CDR3 is CASSLEVNRLYEQYF. In DNA form, the CDR3 reads TGTGCCAGCAGCTTAGAGGTTAACAGATTATACGAGCAGTACTTC.

The V gene is TRBV7-8, the J gene TRBJ2-7; the D is unclear. The V end lost 5 bases, the J end lost 12 bases, and 20 bases lay between the germline ends. The CDR3 runs 13 residues. CDR1 and CDR2 (germline): SGHVS, FQNEAQ. In nucleotides, the CDR3 is TGTGCCAGCAGCGATCTTGGGTCGATTAGGGCGTACTTC. Translated: CASSDLGSIRAYF. The full variable domain, its missing parts supplied by reference TRBV7-8 and TRBJ2-7, is GAGVSQSPRYKVAKRGQDVALRCDPISGHVSLFWYQQALGQGPEFLTYFQNEAQLDKSGLPSDRFFAERPEGSVSTLKIQRTQQEDSAVYLCASSDLGSIRAYFGPGTRLTVT.

The CDR3 bases are TGTGCCAGCAGTTTATGGGGGGTGACAGGGTCCTACAATGAGCAGTTCTTC. This encodes CASSLWGVTGSYNEQFF. This sequence joins TRBV28 and TRBJ2-1, with 7 bases that match TRBD1. Trimming at V came to 0 bases and at J to 1 base, leaving 6 bases not matched to a gene. Germline V gene data show CDR1 as MDHEN and CDR2 as SYDVKM. The CDR3 has 17 residues.

The gene calls are TRBV4-1 and TRBJ1-6; maybe TRBD1 (6 bases). Germline V gives CDR1 MGHRA, CDR2 YSYEKL. Trimming shortened V by 3 bases and J by 4 bases, and 10 bases separated the two germline ends. The CDR3 runs 15 residues. Here the CDR3 reads CASSHGTSYNSPLHF. The CDR3 nucleotides read TGCGCCAGCAGCCACGGGACATCTTATAATTCACCCCTCCACTTT.

The V and J genes are TRBV2 and TRBJ2-5; the D gene is possibly TRBD2 (6 bases). V gave up 7 bases and J gave up 2 bases, with 14 bases separating them. The CDR3 totals 14 residues. Looked up from germline, CDR1 is SNHLY and CDR2 is FYNNEI. In nucleotides, the CDR3 is TGTGCCAGCATAGCCGGGACTTATCAAGAGACCCAGTACTTC. Protein product: CASIAGTYQETQYF.

The chain has TRBV7-9 and TRBJ2-1, with D perhaps matching TRBD1 (6 bases). Germline V gives CDR1 SEHNR, CDR2 FQNEAQ (reference sequence). V dropped 3 bases and J dropped 2 bases, with 11 bases sitting between them. This CDR3 spans 15 amino acids. For the CDR3, the DNA is TGTGCCAGCAGCTTGAGTCAGGGGACCTACAATGAGCAGTTCTTC. This sequence encodes CASSLSQGTYNEQFF. Full variable domain (outside the CDR3, taken from reference TRBV7-9 and TRBJ2-1): DTGVSQNPRHKITKRGQNVTFRCDPISEHNRLYWYRQTLGQGPEFLTYFQNEAQLEKSRLLSDRFSAERPKGSFSTLEIQRTEQGDSAMYLCASSLSQGTYNEQFFGPGTRLTVL.

The rearrangement uses TRBV10-3 and TRBJ2-7; D gene unclear. CDR3 length: 11 amino acids. The germline V gene encodes CDR1 ENHRY and CDR2 SYGVKD. Trimming pared 8 bases from V and 2 bases from J, leaving 7 bases between. The CDR3 protein is CAIGTAYEQYF. The CDR3 DNA reads as TGTGCCATCGGCACAGCCTACGAGCAGTACTTC.

The chain recombines TRBV27 with TRBJ2-1; 9 bases agree with TRBD2. The ends lost 8 bases at V and 0 bases at J; junction bases unmatched: 11. This CDR3 is 17 amino acids long. Per the germline V gene, CDR1 is MNHEY and CDR2 is SMNVEV (reference sequence). This CDR3 reads CASSDVAGALSYNEQFF. CDR3 sequence (DNA): TGTGCCAGCTCGGATGTAGCGGGGGCCCTCTCCTACAATGAGCAGTTCTTC.

The chain is built from TRBV5-5 and TRBJ1-1; a possible D gene is TRBD1 (5 bases). From germline, CDR1 is SGHKS and CDR2 YYEKEE (reference sequence). The CDR3 is 18 residues long. V lost 0 bases and J lost 5, with 23 bases in between. CDR3 in DNA: TGTGCCAGCAGCTTGGTGGGTGGGGCAGTCGCGAGAGTGACTGAAGCTTTCTTT. Its protein is CASSLVGGAVARVTEAFF.

The chain couples TRBV27 to TRBJ1-4; D is ambiguous. Germline V gives CDR1 MNHEY, CDR2 SMNVEV (reference sequence). Trimming took 6 bases from V and 10 from J, leaving 24 bases between them. The CDR3 totals 16 residues. CDR3 in DNA: TGTGCCAGCAGCCCTATAAACATCCGTCGACTAGGAAAACTGTTTTTT. Protein product: CASSPINIRRLGKLFF.

Details on this clone: Other nucleotide sequences from this sample produce the same CDR3. The chain recombines TRBV28 with TRBJ1-1; no definite D call. The CDR3 covers 13 residues. CDR1 MDHEN and CDR2 SYDVKM come from the germline V gene. Trimming took off 3 bases at V and 0 bases at J, with 5 bases between the two ends. CDR3 DNA: TGTGCCAGCAGTTTTCGATTGAACACTGAAGCTTTCTTT. Protein product: CASSFRLNTEAFF.

The chain's CDR3 is CASSVGGADLGYTF. The CDR3 nucleotides are TGTGCCAGCAGCGTAGGGGGGGCGGACCTTGGCTACACCTTC. The V and J genes are TRBV9 and TRBJ1-2; possible D gene TRBD1, 6 bases. The CDR3 loop spans 14 amino acids. In germline, CDR1 is SGDLS, CDR2 YYNGEE. The V and J ends lost 0 bases and 7 bases respectively, with 13 bases between them.

This chain joins TRBV11-3 and TRBJ1-5, with D uncertain. Germline V gene lookup returns CDR1 SGHNT and CDR2 YENEEA. CDR3 size: 17 residues. Trimming removed 1 base from V and 2 bases from J, with 15 bases in between. The CDR3 reads CASSLGPGPSGNQPQHF. The DNA of the CDR3 is TGTGCCAGCAGCTTAGGGCCGGGCCCGTCGGGCAATCAGCCCCAGCATTTT.

The rearrangement joins TRBV5-5 to TRBJ2-2; 11 nucleotides align to TRBD1. Germline-derived CDR1 and CDR2 are SGHKS and YYEKEE (reference sequence). The ends lost 4 bases at V and 4 bases at J; junction bases unmatched: 6. The CDR3 is made up of 16 amino acids. CDR3 DNA: TGTGCCAGCAGCCCAGGGACAGGGGGGTTCACCGGGGAGCTGTTTTTT. It codes for CASSPGTGGFTGELFF.

Only one count was recorded for this clone. Other DNA sequences in the same sample also yield this CDR3. The chain has TRBV28 and TRBJ2-1; D unresolved. V gave up 3 bases and J gave up 8 bases, with 5 bases separating them. Germline lookup yields CDR1 MDHEN and CDR2 SYDVKM. This CDR3 has 11 amino acids. The CDR3 sequence is CASSFGDEQFF. DNA for the CDR3: TGTGCCAGCAGTTTTGGGGATGAGCAGTTCTTC.

The V call is TRBV11-1, the J call TRBJ2-5; TRBD2 matches at 14 bases. The V segment lost 5 bases and the J segment 3 bases; nucleotides outside the gene matches: 2. Germline V gene sequence: CDR1 SGHAT, CDR2 FQDESV (reference sequence). The CDR3 spans 15 residues. The CDR3 DNA sequence: TGTGCCAGCAGCACGACTAGCGGGGGGGAAGAGACCCAGTACTTC. It specifies CASSTTSGGEETQYF.

The chain is built from TRBV6-5 and TRBJ2-5; tentatively, D is TRBD1 or TRBD2 (5 bases each). CDR3 length: 14 residues. The germline V gene encodes CDR1 MNHEY and CDR2 SVGAGI. V was clipped by 5 bases and J by 1 base, with 11 bases between them. The CDR3 nucleotides are TGTGCCAGCAGTCCCTCGGGGACCCAAGAGACCCAGTACTTC. It codes for CASSPSGTQETQYF.

This clone was observed once. This chain uses TRBV29-1 with TRBJ2-7, with 8 bases that match TRBD2. CDR3 length equals 18 residues. Germline V lookup: CDR1 SQVTM, CDR2 ANQGSEA. With 6 bases clipped from V and 2 bases from J, the junction kept 21 bases outside the gene matches. The CDR3 DNA is TGCAGCGTCGCCCCCTTAGCGGGGAGTTCACGAAAAACCTACGAGCAGTACTTC. The encoded protein is CSVAPLAGSSRKTYEQYF.

This sequence joins TRBV19 and TRBJ2-2, with TRBD2 matching 8 bases. From germline, CDR1 is LNHDA and CDR2 SQIVND (reference sequence). The CDR3 runs 14 residues. J lost 6 bases, V lost 8 bases, and 8 bases had no gene match. CDR3 sequence reads: CASLPAGVPGELFF. In DNA form, the CDR3 reads TGTGCCAGTCTTCCAGCGGGAGTGCCCGGGGAGCTGTTTTTT.

The chain links TRBV10-2 to TRBJ2-5, with D perhaps TRBD2 (6 bases). CDR3 length: 15 residues. From germline, CDR1 is WSHSY and CDR2 SAAADI. Between the trimmed V and J ends, which lost 5 bases and 1 base, there was a span of 14 bases. CDR3 sequence (DNA): TGCGCCAGCAGTTTTATAGCGGACGTCCAAGAGACCCAGTACTTC. Encoded protein: CASSFIADVQETQYF.